This is a list of T cell receptor beta chains from one sample in a study of blood T cells in healthy people across ages. TCRdb re-analysed the 5' RACE reads in MiXCR, keeping a single row per CDR3 protein. In the table there are more than 750,000 distinct CDR3 sequences, almost 30% of which are singletons. This sample was shared with a second study, whose subject was T cells of mothers and their children.

The specimen was blood. These receptors came from a woman aged 35 to 49 in good health. The CDR3 runs from the conserved cysteine through the conserved F or W. A D gene is named only where the DNA matches it firmly. A clone size is listed for some rows: how often the clone was seen (once, few, many), or a class if it is expanded.

CDR3aa | CDR3nt | d_gene | abundance | j_gene | v_gene
CATSRETGEWIPYEQYF | TGTGCCACCAGCAGAGAGACAGGGGAATGGATTCCCTACGAGCAGTACTTC | TRBD1 | . | TRBJ2-7 | TRBV15
CSARRGSLNQPQHF | TGCAGTGCTCGGCGGGGCTCTCTTAATCAGCCCCAGCATTTT | . | . | TRBJ1-5 | TRBV20-1
CASSPQGGNQPQHF | TGTGCCAGCAGCCCGCAGGGGGGCAATCAGCCCCAGCATTTT | TRBD1 | many | TRBJ1-5 | TRBV18
CASSLWGETQYF | TGTGCCAGCAGTTTATGGGGCGAGACCCAGTACTTC | . | many | TRBJ2-5 | TRBV28
CASRSGGVEAFF | TGTGCCAGCAGGTCTGGTGGGGTTGAAGCTTTCTTT | . | . | TRBJ1-1 | TRBV12-3/TRBV12-4
CASSEAQEGLAGGNEQFF | TGTGCCAGCAGTGAAGCGCAAGAAGGACTAGCGGGGGGTAATGAGCAGTTCTTC | TRBD2 | . | TRBJ2-1 | TRBV2
CASSVTGTGNSAQHF | TGCGCCAGCAGCGTAACAGGGACGGGAAATTCGGCCCAGCATTTT | . | . | TRBJ1-5 | TRBV4-1
CASNAVRETQYF | TGTGCCAGCAATGCCGTTCGCGAGACCCAGTACTTC | . | many | TRBJ2-5 | TRBV28
CASSSRRSNTEAFF | TGTGCCAGCAGCTCCCGAAGGAGTAACACTGAAGCTTTCTTT | . | . | TRBJ1-1 | TRBV7-9
CASSDPPQTSYEQYF | TGTGCCAGCAGTGATCCCCCACAGACCTCCTACGAGCAGTACTTC | . | many | TRBJ2-7 | TRBV6-1
CASSGPLIYEQYF | TGTGCCAGCAGTGGCCCCCTAATCTACGAGCAGTACTTC | . | many | TRBJ2-7 | TRBV25-1
CASSTGGAGYGYTF | TGTGCCAGCAGTACAGGGGGCGCTGGCTATGGCTACACCTTC | TRBD1 | once | TRBJ1-2 | TRBV27
CSAIRDINSPLHF | TGCAGTGCTATCCGAGATATTAATTCACCCCTCCACTTT | . | many | TRBJ1-6 | TRBV20-1